The clone carrying this T cell receptor beta chain was picked up a small number of times. The germline V gene encodes CDR1 MNHEY and CDR2 SVGAGI. The CDR3 consists of 13 residues. With 6 bases removed from V and 1 base from J, the gap between germline ends came to 8 bases. Measured with immunoSEQ multiplex PCR; TCRdb has only the in-frame clones, and not every one. This sample has some 190,000 clones, with roughly 88% found just once. The data belong to a study of blood T cell repertoires in COVID-19. On the study more broadly: Material from acute and convalescent COVID-19 was sourced from the United States, Italy and Spain.

The material sequenced was peripheral blood. V is TRBV6-5 and J is TRBJ2-3; D may be TRBD2 (6 bases). The receptor comes from a human donor with active or convalescent COVID-19. The donor label of this sample is uncertain. CDR3 protein: CASRRGRTDTQYF. CDR3 bases: TGTGCCAGCAGGCGGGGTCGCACAGATACGCAGTATTTT.